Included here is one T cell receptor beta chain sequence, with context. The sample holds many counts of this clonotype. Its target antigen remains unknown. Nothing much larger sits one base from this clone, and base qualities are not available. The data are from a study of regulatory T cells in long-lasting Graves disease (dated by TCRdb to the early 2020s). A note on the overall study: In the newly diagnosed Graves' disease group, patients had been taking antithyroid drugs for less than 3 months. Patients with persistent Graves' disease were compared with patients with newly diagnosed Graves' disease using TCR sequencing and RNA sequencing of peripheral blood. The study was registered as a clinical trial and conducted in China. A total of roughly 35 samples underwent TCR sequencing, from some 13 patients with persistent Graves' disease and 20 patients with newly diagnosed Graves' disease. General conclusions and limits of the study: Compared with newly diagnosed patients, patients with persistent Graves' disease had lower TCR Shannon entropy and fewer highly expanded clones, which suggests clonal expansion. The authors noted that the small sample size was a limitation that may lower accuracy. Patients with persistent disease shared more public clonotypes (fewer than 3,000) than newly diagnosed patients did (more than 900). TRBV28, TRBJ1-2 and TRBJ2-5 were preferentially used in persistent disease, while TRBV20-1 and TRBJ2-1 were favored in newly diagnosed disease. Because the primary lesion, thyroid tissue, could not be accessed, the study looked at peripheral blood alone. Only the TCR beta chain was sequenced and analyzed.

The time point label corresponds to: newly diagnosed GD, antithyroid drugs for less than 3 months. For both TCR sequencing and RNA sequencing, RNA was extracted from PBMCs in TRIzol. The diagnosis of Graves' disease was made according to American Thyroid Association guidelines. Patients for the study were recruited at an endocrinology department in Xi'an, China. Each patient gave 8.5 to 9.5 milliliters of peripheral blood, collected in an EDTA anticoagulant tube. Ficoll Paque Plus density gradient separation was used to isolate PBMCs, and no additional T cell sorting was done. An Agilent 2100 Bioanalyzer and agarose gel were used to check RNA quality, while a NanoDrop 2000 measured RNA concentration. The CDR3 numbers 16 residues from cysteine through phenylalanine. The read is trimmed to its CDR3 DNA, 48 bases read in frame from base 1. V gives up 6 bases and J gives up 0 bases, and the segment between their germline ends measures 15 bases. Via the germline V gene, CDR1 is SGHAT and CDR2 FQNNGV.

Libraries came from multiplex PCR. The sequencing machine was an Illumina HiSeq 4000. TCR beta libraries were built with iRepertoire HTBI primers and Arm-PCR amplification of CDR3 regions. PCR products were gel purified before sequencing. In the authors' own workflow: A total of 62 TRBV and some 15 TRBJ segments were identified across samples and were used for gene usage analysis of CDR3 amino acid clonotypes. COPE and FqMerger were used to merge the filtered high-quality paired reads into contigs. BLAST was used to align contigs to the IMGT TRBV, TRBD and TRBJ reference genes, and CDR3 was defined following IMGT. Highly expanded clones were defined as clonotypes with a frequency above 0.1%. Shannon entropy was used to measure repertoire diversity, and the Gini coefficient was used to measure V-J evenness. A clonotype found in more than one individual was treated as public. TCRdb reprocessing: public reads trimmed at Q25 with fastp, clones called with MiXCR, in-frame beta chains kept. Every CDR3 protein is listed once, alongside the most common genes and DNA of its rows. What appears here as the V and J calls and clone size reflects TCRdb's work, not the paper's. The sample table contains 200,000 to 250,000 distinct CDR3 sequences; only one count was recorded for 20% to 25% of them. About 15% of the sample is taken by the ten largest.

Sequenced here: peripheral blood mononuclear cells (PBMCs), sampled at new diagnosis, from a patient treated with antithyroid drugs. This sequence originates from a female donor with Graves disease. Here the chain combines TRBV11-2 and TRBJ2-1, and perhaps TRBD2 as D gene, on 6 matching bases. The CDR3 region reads CASRPGGGNSYNEQFF. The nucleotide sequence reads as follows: TGTGCCAGCAGACCCGGCGGCGGGAACTCCTACAATGAGCAGTTCTTC.